This T cell receptor (beta chain) stems from a study of cytomegalovirus exposure and HLA in healthy donors. Study context: Among about 200 million T cells, an earlier analysis found roughly 100 million unique TCR beta sequences. Of all 400 or so donors who were genotyped, about 84% belonged to the Caucasian-associated ancestry cluster. Study outcomes and limitations: Clonal expansion, a later analysis showed, was greater in HLA-associated TCR beta chains than in equally common others.

In the PCR, 60 Vbeta and 13 Jbeta primers were used. Sequencing used immunoSEQ multiplex PCR; TCRdb keeps in-frame clones, though not all of them. The sample yields some 200,000 clones, 82% seen once. A word on this clone: What it binds is unknown.

The sequencing input was PBMCs. This clonotype originated in a young woman in good health and CMV-seronegative.

CDR3 in DNA: TGTGCCAGCAGTGACTCGAACGGGAGAAACCCGTATGGCTACACCTTC. The encoded protein is CASSDSNGRNPYGYTF. V usage is TRBV6-4 and J usage is TRBJ1-2; unclear D gene. V was cut by 0 bases and J by 5 bases, with 16 bases left in between. Germline CDR1 MRHNA, CDR2 SNTAGT. The CDR3 covers 16 residues.